This T cell receptor (beta chain) emerged from a study of T cells in Graves' hyperthyroidism and ophthalmopathy. Study details: Peripheral blood was secured at the point of initial diagnosis, before any treatment.

CDR3 length: 12 residues. V lost 6 bases and J lost 7, with 10 bases in between. CDR1 is MDHEN and CDR2 is SYDVKM in the germline V gene. General study findings and limits: Blood also contained most expanded thyroid clonotypes above 0.001.

The TCR beta CDR3 regions underwent amplification using RNA transcripts as the source. TCR CDR3 regions were first amplified by RT-PCR with HTBI primers. TCRdb analysed the multiplex PCR reads with MiXCR anew, one entry per CDR3 protein. Counted here are 220,000 or so distinct CDR3 sequences, over 15% occurring once; the ten biggest clones make up around 26%. This clonotype was counted at least ten times. Its antigen is not known. The chain employs TRBV28 and TRBJ2-1, with D unresolved. Sequencing was performed on blood. This receptor was obtained from a woman aged 18 to 35 with Graves' ophthalmopathy. CDR3 sequence reads: CASRSAVNEQFF. CDR3 DNA sequence: TGTGCCAGCAGATCGGCAGTAAATGAGCAGTTCTTC.